This TCR beta chain stems from a study of breast tumors, draining lymph nodes, adjacent tissues. General observations from the study: Tumor TCR diversity was below lymph nodes but above nontumor tissue. Tumor and nontumor repertoires were significantly more similar in luminal-like than in basal-like breast cancer. The lymph node origin of tumor T cells was framed as consistent with a hypothesis, not demonstrated.

MiXCR, run by TCRdb on the multiplex PCR reads, gives a single entry per CDR3 protein. The sample consists of 84,000 or so distinct CDR3 sequences, around 29% of them appearing once. Breast cancer patients provided tissue from their axillary draining lymph nodes. This clonotype was detected ten times or more. Its target is not known. Germline assignment: CDR1 SEHNR and CDR2 FQNEAQ (reference sequence). Between the trimmed V and J ends, which lost 4 bases and 5 bases, there was a span of 13 bases. The CDR3 runs to 14 residues. The sequenced sample consisted of axillary lymph node tissue. The rearrangement links TRBV7-9 to TRBJ2-3; D is uncertain. This sequence originates from a female donor with breast cancer. Some clones in this sample may be carry-over from other donors' samples. CDR3 nucleotide sequence: TGTGCCAGCAGCTACCAGAGTTTGATAGATACGCAGTATTTT. The encoded protein is CASSYQSLIDTQYF.